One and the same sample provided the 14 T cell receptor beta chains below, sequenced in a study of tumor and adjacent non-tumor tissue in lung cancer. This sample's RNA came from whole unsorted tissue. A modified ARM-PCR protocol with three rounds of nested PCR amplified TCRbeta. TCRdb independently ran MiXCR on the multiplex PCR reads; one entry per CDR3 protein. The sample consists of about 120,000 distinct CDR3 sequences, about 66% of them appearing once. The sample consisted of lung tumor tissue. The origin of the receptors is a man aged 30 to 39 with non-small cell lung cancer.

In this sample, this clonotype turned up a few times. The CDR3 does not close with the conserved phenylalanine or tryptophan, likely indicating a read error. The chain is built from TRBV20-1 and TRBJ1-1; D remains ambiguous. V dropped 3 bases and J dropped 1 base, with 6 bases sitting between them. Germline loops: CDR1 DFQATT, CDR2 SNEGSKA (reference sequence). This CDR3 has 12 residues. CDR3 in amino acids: CSASYWNTEAFS. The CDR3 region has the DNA TGCAGTGCTAGTTACTGGAACACTGAAGCTTTCTCT.

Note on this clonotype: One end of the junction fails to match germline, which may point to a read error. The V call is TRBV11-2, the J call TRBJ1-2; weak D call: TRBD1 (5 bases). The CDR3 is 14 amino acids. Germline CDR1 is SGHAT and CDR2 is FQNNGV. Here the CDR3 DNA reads TGTGCCAGCAGCTTAGCCTCAGGTGCAAGGGGCTACAGCTTC. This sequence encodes CASSLASGARGYSF.

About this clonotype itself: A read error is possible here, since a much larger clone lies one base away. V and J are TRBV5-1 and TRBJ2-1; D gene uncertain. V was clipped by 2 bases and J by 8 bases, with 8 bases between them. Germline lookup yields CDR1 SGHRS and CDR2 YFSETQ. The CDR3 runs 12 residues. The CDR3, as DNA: TGCGCCAGCAGCTTCTCAGTGTATGAGCAGTTCTTC. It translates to CASSFSVYEQFF.

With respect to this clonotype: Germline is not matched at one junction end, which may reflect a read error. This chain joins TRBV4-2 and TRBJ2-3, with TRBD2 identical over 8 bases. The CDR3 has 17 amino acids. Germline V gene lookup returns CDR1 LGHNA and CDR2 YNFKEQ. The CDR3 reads CASNQDRPAGAPDTQYF. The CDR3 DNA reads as TGTGCCAGCAACCAAGATCGACCAGCGGGAGCCCCAGATACGCAGTATTTT.

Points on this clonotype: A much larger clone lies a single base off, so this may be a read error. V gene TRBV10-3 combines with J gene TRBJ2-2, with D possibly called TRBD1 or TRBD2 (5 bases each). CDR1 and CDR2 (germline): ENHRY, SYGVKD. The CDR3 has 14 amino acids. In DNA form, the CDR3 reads TGTGCCATCGCGGGCAGGGAAGGAACCGGGGAGCTGTCTTTT. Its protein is CAIAGREGTGELSF.

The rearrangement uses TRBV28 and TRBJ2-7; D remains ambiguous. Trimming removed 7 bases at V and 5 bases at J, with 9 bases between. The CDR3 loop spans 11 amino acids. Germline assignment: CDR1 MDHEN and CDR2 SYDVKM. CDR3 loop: CASTVKDEQYF. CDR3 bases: TGTGCCAGCACCGTGAAGGACGAGCAGTACTTC.

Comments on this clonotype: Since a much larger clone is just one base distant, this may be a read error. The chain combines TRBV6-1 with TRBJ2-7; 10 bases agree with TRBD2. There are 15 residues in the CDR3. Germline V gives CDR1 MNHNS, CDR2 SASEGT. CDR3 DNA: TGTGCCAGCAGTGAAGGGTCTAGCGGGAGAGACGAGCAGTGCTTC. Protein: CASSEGSSGRDEQCF.

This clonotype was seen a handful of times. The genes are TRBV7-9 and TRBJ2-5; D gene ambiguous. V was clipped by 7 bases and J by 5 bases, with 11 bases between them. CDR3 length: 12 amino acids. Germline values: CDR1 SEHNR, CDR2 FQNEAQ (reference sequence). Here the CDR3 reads CASTKVGETQYF. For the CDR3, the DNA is TGTGCCAGCACCAAGGTGGGGGAGACCCAGTACTTC.

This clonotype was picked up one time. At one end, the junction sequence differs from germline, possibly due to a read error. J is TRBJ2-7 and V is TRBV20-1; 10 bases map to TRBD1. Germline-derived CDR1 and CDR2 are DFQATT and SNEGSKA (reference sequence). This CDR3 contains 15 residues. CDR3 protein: CSPRDSDRGSYEQYF. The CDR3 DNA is TGCAGTCCTAGAGATTCGGACAGGGGGTCCTACGAGCAGTACTTC.

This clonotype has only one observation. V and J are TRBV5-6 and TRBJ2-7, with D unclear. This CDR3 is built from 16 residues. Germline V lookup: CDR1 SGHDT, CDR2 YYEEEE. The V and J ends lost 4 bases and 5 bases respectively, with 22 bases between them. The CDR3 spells CASSPIRRTLTNEQYF. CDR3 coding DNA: TGTGCCAGCAGCCCGATCCGACGGACCCTTACCAACGAGCAGTACTTC. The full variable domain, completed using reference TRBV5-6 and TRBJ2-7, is DAGVTQSPTHLIKTRGQQVTLRCSPKSGHDTVSWYQQALGQGPQFIFQYYEEEERQRGNFPDRFSGHQFPNYSSELNVNALLLGDSALYLCASSPIRRTLTNEQYFGPGTRLTVT.

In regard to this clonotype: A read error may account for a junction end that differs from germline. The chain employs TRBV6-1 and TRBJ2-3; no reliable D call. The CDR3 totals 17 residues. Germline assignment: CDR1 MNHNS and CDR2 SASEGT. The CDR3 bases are TGTGCCAACAGTGTCCTCGCATGGAGATTCTTCACAGATACGCAGTATTTT. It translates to CANSVLAWRFFTDTQYF.

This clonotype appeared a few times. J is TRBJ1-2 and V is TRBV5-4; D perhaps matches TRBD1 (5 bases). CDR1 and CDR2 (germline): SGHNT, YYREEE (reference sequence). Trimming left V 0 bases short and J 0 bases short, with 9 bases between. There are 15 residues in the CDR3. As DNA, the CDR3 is TGTGCCAGCAGCTTGGCCCCGGACACTAACTATGGCTACACCTTC. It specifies CASSLAPDTNYGYTF.

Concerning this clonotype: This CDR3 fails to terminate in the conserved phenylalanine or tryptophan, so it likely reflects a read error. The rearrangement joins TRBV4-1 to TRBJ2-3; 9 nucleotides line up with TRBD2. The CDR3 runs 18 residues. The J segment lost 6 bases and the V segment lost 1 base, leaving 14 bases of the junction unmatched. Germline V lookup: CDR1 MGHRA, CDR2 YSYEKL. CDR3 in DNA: TGCGCCAGCAGCCAAGTCTTCGGACTAGCGTCCCCCCGGGATACGCAGTATTCT. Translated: CASSQVFGLASPRDTQYS.

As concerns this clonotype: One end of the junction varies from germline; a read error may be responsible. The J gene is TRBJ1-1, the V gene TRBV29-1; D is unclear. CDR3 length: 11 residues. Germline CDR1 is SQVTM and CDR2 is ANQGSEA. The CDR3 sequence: CSVEVNTETFF. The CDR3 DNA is TGCAGCGTGGAAGTGAACACTGAAACTTTCTTT.